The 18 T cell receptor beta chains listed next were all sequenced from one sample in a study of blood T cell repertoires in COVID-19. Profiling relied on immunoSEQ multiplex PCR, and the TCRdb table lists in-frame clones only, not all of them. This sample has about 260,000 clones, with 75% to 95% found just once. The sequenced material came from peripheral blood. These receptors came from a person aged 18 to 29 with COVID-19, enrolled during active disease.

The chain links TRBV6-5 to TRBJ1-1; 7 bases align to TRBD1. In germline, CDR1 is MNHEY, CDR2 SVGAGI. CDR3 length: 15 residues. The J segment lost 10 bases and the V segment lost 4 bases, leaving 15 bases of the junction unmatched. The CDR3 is CASSFSKQGQRGAFF. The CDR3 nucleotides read TGTGCCAGCAGTTTTTCCAAACAGGGGCAGAGGGGAGCTTTCTTT.

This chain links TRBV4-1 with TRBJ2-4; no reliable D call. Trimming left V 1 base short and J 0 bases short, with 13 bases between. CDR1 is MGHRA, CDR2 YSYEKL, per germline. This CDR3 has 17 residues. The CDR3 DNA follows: TGCGCCAGCAGCCAAGTGGGCCAGAGCCTAGCCAAAAACATTCAGTACTTC. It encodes CASSQVGQSLAKNIQYF.

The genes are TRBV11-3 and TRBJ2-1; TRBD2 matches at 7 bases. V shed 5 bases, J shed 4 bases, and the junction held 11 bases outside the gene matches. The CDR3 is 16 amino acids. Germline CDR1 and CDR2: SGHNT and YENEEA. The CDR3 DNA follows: TGTGCCAGCAGCGCCCAGGGAACCGGGGGGTACAATGAGCAGTTCTTC. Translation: CASSAQGTGGYNEQFF.

The CDR3 sequence is CASSRGGTGEKLFF. DNA of the CDR3: TGTGCCAGCAGTAGGGGGGGTACGGGGGAAAAACTGTTTTTT. The chain employs TRBV6-5 and TRBJ1-4; D may be TRBD1 (6 bases). The length of the CDR3 is 14 residues. Deletions cut 5 bases from V and 8 bases from J, with 15 bases between. CDR1 and CDR2 from the germline V gene are MNHEY and SVGAGI.

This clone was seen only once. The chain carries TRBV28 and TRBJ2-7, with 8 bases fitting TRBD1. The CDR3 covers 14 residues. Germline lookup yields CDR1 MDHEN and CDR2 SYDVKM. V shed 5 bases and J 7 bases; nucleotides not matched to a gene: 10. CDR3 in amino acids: CASSTRTGPREQYF. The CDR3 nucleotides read TGTGCCAGCAGTACCCGGACAGGGCCTAGAGAGCAGTACTTC.

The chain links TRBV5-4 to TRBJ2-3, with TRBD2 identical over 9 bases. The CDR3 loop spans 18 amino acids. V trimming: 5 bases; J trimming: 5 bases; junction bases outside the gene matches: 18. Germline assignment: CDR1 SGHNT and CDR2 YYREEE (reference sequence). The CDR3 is CASSLVGAGGPSRDTQYF. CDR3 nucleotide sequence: TGTGCCAGCAGTCTGGTGGGTGCGGGAGGGCCGTCGCGAGATACGCAGTATTTT. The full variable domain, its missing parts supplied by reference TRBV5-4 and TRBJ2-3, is ETGVTQSPTHLIKTRGQQVTLRCSSQSGHNTVSWYQQALGQGPQFIFQYYREEENGRGNFPPRFSGLQFPNYSSELNVNALELDDSALYLCASSLVGAGGPSRDTQYFGPGTRLTVL.

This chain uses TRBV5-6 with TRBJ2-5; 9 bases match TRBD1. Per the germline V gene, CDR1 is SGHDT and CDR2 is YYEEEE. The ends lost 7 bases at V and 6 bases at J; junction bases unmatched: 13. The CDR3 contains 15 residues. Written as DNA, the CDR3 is TGTGCCAGCGGTACCGGGACAGGGCCAGGGCAGACCCAGTACTTC. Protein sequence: CASGTGTGPGQTQYF. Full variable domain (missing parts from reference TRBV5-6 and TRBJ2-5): DAGVTQSPTHLIKTRGQQVTLRCSPKSGHDTVSWYQQALGQGPQFIFQYYEEEERQRGNFPDRFSGHQFPNYSSELNVNALLLGDSALYLCASGTGTGPGQTQYFGPGTRLLVL.

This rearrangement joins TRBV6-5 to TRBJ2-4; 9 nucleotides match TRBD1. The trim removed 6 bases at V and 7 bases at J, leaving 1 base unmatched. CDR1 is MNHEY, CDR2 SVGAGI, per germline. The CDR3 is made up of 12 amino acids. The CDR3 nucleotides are TGTGCCAGCAGGGGGACAGGGAACATTCAGTACTTC. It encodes CASRGTGNIQYF.

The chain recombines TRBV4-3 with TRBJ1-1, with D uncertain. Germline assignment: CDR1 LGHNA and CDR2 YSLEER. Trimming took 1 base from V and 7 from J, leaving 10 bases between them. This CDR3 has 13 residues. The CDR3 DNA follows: TGCGCCAGCAGCCAAGTTACGGGAAGTGAAGCTTTCTTT. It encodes CASSQVTGSEAFF.

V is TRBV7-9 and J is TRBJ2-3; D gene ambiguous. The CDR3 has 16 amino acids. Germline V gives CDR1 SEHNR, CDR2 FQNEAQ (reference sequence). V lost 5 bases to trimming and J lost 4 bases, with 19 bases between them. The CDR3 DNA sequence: TGTGCCAGCAGCCGATCGACCGCCGCACAGCCAGATACGCAGTATTTT. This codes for CASSRSTAAQPDTQYF.

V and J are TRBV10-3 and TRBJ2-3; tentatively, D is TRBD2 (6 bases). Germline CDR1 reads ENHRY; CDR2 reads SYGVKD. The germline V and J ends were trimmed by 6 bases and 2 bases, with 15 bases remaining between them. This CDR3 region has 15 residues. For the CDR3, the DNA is TGTGCCATCAGAAAAAATCGGGGACTCACAGATACGCAGTATTTT. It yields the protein CAIRKNRGLTDTQYF.

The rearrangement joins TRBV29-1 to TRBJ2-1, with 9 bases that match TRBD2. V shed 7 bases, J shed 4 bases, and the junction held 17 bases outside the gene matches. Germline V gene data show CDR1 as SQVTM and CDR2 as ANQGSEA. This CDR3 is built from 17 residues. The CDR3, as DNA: TGCAGCGCCGACTCTTGGACTAGCGCGTCGGGGTACAATGAGCAGTTCTTC. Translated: CSADSWTSASGYNEQFF.

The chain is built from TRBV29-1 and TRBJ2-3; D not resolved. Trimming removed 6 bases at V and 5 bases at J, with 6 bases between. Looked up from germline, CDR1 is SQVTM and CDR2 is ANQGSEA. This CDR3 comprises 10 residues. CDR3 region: CSVLKDTQYF. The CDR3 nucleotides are TGCAGCGTCCTTAAAGATACGCAGTATTTT.

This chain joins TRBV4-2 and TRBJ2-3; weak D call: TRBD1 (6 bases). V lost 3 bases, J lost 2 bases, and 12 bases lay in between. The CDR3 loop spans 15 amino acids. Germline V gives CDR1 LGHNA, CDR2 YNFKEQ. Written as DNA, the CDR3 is TGTGCCAGCAGCCACGCCGGGGACAACACAGATACGCAGTATTTT. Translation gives CASSHAGDNTDTQYF.

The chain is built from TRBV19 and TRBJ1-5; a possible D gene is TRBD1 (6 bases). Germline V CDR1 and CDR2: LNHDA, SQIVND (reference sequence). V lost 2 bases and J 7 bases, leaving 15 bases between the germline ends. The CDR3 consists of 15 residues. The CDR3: CASSILSGQGQPQHF. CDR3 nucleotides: TGTGCCAGTAGTATATTATCAGGCCAGGGGCAGCCCCAGCATTTT. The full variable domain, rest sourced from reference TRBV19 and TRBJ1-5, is DGGITQSPKYLFRKEGQNVTLSCEQNLNHDAMYWYRQDPGQGLRLIYYSQIVNDFQKGDIAEGYSVSREKKESFPLTVTSAQKNPTAFYLCASSILSGQGQPQHFGDGTRLSIL.

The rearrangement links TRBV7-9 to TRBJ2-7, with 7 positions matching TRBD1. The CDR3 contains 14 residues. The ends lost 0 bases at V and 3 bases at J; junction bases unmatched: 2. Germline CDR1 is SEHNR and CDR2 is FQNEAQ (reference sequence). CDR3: CASSLAGTDYEQYF. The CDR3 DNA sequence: TGTGCCAGCAGCTTAGCTGGGACAGACTACGAGCAGTACTTC.

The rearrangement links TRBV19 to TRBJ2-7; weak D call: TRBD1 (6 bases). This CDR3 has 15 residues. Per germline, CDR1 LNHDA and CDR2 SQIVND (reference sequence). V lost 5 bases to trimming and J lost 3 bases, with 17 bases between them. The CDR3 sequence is CASSSYQGRGYEQYF. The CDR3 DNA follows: TGTGCCAGTAGTTCTTACCAGGGGCGAGGCTACGAGCAGTACTTC.

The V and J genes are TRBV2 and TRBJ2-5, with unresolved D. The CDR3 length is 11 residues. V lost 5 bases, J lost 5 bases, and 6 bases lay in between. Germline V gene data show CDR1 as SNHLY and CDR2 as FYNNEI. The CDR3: CASSYLETQYF. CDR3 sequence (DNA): TGTGCCAGCAGTTATCTGGAGACCCAGTACTTC.